Listed here is a single TCR beta chain. Its antigen remains undetermined. No clone much larger than this one lies a single base away; base qualities are absent. Amplification of TCR beta CDR3 regions was carried out from RNA transcripts. A first-round RT-PCR of the TCR CDR3 used the HTBI primer set with the Qiagen OneStep RT-PCR kit. Libraries were constructed in a second round of multiplex PCR, after which size selection and purification were carried out. Libraries were sequenced paired-end with 100 bp reads on an Illumina HiSeq2000. Processing in the source paper ran as follows. SOAPnuke was used to process the raw data, with reads discarded if the reads contained adapters or uncalled bases, had a mean Phred below 15, or lacked an exact constant-primer or identifier match. COPE v1.2.5 was used to merge the high-quality paired reads, and each unique nucleotide sequence was defined as a clonotype. Clonotypes were aligned to IMGT TRBV, TRBD and TRBJ reference segments using MiTCR v1.1. The analysis was restricted to V-J combinations with a frequency above 0.0001, which together covered 99% to 99.2% of the repertoires. A TCS score was defined as the ratio between F50 (clonal expansion) and ExV (chaos), using BLOSUM62-based TCRdist between CDR3 peptides within each V-J. Welch's t-statistics and random forest reduced approximately 520 V-J features to roughly 13, which were used in a naive Bayes classifier (R e1071). The public reads were reprocessed in TCRdb via fastp at Q25 and MiXCR, keeping in-frame beta chains. When rows share a CDR3 protein, they turn into one entry using the most common DNA and genes. The V and J calls shown here were made by TCRdb, not taken from the authors' results. For this sample the table gives about 460,000 distinct CDR3 sequences, of which around a fifth were detected only once. Of the sample, around 47% is held by the ten largest clones.

These data belong to a study of T cells in Graves' hyperthyroidism and ophthalmopathy (dated by TCRdb to about 2019). Broadly, across the study: Peripheral blood samples were taken at initial diagnosis, before any treatment was given. The roughly 99 discovery patients were divided at random into training and test sets in a 7:3 ratio. To identify distinguishing TCR V-J signatures, a discovery cohort of around 100 patients was used, comprising 40 to 45 with Graves' ophthalmopathy and some 60 with stable Graves' hyperthyroidism. Whether ophthalmopathy could be predicted prospectively was tested in an independent validation cohort made up of approximately 19 hyperthyroidism patients plus 17 patients who later progressed to ophthalmopathy. The study also compared thyroid tissue and blood T-cell repertoires from over 5 Graves' hyperthyroidism patients. Once sampling was done, hyperthyroidism patients were given methimazole at a starting dose of 30 mg daily, whereas ophthalmopathy patients were given high-dose intravenous methylprednisolone. TCR Vbeta CDR3 sequencing of some 140 peripheral blood samples (under 45 ophthalmopathy, about 74 hyperthyroidism and around 17 progressor patients) is reported in the paper. What the research found in general, with its limitations: Ophthalmopathy was separated from stable hyperthyroidism by a 13 V-J signature model, with just over 85% sensitivity and about 81% specificity obtained in cross-validation and 80%/75% obtained in testing. Sample size was not statistically predetermined, and blinding of investigators to group allocation was not performed. During validation, the model predicted progression to ophthalmopathy a median of about 6.3 months ahead of onset, with almost 71% sensitivity and around 73% specificity. Most expanded thyroid clonotypes (frequency above 0.001) were also detected in blood, a finding suggesting that blood repertoires may reflect thyroid immune responses.

Ophthalmopathy patients had moderately to severely active disease, with a Clinical Activity Score of 3 or more, a NOSPECS grade of 4 or more, and a disease duration of less than 3 months. Any patient with an uncontrolled infection, another autoimmune disease, pregnancy or lactation was excluded. Diagnoses were established on the basis of clinical symptoms, serum thyroxine and TRAb, thyroid ultrasound, and orbital computed tomography. PBMCs were separated from roughly 10 ml of fresh peripheral blood using Ficoll-Paque density gradient centrifugation. Total RNA was extracted using Trizol reagent, and RNA quality was assessed on an Agilent 2100 Bioanalyzer. Its CDR3 holds 15 amino acids, cysteine through phenylalanine. Left in the record is the CDR3 DNA by itself, 45 bases read in frame from the first base. The germline V gene (reference sequence) supplies CDR1 DFQATT and CDR2 SNEGSKA. Germline trimming: 0 bases from V, 0 bases from J; junction bases outside gene matches: 2.

Specimen: blood. The clonotype originates from a woman between 70 and 85 years old with Graves' ophthalmopathy. The chain is made from TRBV20-1 and TRBJ2-3, with 8 junctional bases fitting TRBD2. The DNA sequence is as follows: TGCAGTGCTAGAGATAGCGGGACTAGCACAGATACGCAGTATTTT. This codes for CSARDSGTSTDTQYF.